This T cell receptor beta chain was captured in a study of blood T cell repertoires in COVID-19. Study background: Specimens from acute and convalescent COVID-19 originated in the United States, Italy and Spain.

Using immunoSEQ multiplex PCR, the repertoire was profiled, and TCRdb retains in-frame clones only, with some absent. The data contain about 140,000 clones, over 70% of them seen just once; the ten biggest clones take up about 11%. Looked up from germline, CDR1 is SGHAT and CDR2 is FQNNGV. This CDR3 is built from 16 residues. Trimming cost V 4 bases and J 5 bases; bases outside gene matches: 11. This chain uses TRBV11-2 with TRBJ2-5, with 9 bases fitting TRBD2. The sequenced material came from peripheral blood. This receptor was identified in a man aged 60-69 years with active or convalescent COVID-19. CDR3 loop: CASSSVSGSLRETQYF. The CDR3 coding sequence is TGTGCCAGCAGCTCAGTTAGCGGGAGCCTCAGGGAGACCCAGTACTTC. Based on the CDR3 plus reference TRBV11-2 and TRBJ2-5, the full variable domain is EAGVAQSPRYKIIEKRQSVAFWCNPISGHATLYWYQQILGQGPKLLIQFQNNGVVDDSQLPKDRFSAERLKGVDSTLKIQPAKLEDSAVYLCASSSVSGSLRETQYFGPGTRLLVL.